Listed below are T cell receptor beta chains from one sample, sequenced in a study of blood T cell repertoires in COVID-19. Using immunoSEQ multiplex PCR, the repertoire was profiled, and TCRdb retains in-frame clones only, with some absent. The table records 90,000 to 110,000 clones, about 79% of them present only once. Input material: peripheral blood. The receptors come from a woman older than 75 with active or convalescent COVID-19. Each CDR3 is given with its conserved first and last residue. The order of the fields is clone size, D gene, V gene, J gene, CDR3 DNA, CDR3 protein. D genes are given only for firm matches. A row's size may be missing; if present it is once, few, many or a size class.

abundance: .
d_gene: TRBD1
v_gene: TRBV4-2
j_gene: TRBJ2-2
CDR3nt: TGTGCCAGCAGCCAAGCGGGGCAGGGGGCTGACACCGGGGAGCTGTTTTTT
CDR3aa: CASSQAGQGADTGELFF

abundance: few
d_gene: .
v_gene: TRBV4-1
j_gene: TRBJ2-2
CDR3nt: TGCGCCAGCAGCCCCCGGAGCGGCCCGAACACCGGGGAGCTGTTTTTT
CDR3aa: CASSPRSGPNTGELFF

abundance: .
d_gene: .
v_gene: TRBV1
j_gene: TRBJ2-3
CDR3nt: TGCACCAGCAGCCAAGAATGCCAGGGGAGCACAGATACGCAGTATTTT
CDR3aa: CTSSQECQGSTDTQYF

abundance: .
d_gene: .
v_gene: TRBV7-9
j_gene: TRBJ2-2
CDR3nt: TGTGCCAGCAGCTTTGCCCTACAGGGAGCCGGGGAGCTGTTTTTT
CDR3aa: CASSFALQGAGELFF

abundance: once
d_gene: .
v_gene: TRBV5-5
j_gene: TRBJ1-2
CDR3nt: TGTGCCAGCAGCGGCGGTTCCAGGGGTACCCATGGCTACACCTTC
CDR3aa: CASSGGSRGTHGYTF

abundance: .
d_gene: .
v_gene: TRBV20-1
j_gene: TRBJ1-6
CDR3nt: TGCAGTGCTAGTCGGACAATCGGAGAACCCCTCCACTTT
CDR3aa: CSASRTIGEPLHF

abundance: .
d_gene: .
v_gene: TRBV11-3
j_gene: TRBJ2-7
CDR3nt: TGTGCCAGCAGCTTAGGGCCAGGGCCCTCCTACGAGCAGTACTTC
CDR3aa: CASSLGPGPSYEQYF

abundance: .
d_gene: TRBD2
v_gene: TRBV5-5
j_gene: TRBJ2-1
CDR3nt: TGTGCCAGCAGCTTGGACCCCAGCGGGAGGTCAAATGAGCAGTTCTTC
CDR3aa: CASSLDPSGRSNEQFF

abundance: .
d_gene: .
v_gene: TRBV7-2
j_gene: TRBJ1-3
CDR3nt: TGTGCCAGCACCCTAGAAAACTCTGGAAACACCATATATTTT
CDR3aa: CASTLENSGNTIYF

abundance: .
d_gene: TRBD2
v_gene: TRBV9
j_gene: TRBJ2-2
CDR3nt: TGTGCCAGCAGCGTGGCTAGCGGGAGGCCGAACACCGGGGAGCTGTTTTTT
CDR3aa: CASSVASGRPNTGELFF

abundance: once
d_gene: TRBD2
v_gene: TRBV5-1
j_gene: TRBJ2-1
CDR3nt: TGCGCCAGCCATTCGGTAACGGCGGGAGGGAATGAGCAGTTCTTC
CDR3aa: CASHSVTAGGNEQFF

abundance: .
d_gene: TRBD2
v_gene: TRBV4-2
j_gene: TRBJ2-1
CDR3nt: TGTGCCAGCAGCCCAGAGCGTAGCGGGAGGAGGTACAATGAGCAGTTCTTC
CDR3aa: CASSPERSGRRYNEQFF

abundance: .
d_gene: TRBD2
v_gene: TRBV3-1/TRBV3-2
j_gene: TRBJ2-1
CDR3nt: TGTGCCAGCAGCCAGACTAGCGGTTCCTACAATGAGCAGTTCTTC
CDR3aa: CASSQTSGSYNEQFF

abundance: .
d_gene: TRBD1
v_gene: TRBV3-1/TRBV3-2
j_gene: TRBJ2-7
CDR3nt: TGTGCCAGCAGCCCCCGGACAGGGGGTTCCGAGCAGTACTTC
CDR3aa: CASSPRTGGSEQYF

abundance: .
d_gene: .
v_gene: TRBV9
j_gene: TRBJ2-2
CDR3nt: TGTGCCAGCAGCGTAAGGCACCGAGGGACCGGGGAGCTGTTTTTT
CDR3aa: CASSVRHRGTGELFF

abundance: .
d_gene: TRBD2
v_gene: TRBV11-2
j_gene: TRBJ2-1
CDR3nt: TGTGCCAGCAGCCTAAGACTAGCGGGAGGCTACAATGAGCAGTTCTTC
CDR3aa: CASSLRLAGGYNEQFF

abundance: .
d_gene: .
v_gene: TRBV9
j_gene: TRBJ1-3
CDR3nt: TGTGCCAGCAGCGTGACAGGACCTAGCTCTGGAAACACCATATATTTT
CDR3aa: CASSVTGPSSGNTIYF

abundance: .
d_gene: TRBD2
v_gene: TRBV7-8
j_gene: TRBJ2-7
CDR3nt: TGTGCCAGCAGCAACCGGGACAGGTGGACTAGCGGTTCCTACGAGCAGTACTTC
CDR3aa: CASSNRDRWTSGSYEQYF

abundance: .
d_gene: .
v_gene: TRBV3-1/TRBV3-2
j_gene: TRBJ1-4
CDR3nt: TGTGCCAGCAGCCGAGGGAGTGAAAAACTGTTTTTT
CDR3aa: CASSRGSEKLFF

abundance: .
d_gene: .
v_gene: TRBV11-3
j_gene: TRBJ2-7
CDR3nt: TGTGCCAGCAGCTTAGGAGGTCAATCCTACGAGCAGTACTTC
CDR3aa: CASSLGGQSYEQYF

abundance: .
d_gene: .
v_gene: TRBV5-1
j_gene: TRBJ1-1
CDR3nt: TGCGCCAGCAGCTCGGACATCATGAACACTGAAGCTTTCTTT
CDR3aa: CASSSDIMNTEAFF

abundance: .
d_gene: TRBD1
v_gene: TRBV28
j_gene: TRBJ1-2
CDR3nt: TGTGCCAGCACCCCTCCGGTTAGGGGGCGCGTCTATGGCTACACCTTC
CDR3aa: CASTPPVRGRVYGYTF

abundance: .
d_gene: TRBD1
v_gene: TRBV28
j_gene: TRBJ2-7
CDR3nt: TGTGCCAGCAGTTCATCTGACAGGGAGCCCTCCGAGCAGTACTTC
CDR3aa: CASSSSDREPSEQYF

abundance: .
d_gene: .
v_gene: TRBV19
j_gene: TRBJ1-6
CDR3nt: TGTGCCAGTAGCCCCTCGGGCGGGGGTCTTTCGGCCCTCCACTTT
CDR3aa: CASSPSGGGLSALHF

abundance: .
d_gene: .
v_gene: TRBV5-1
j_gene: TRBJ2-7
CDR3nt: TGCGCCAGCAGCTTGGCCGAGCGGAGCTCCTACGAGCAGTACTTC
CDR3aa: CASSLAERSSYEQYF

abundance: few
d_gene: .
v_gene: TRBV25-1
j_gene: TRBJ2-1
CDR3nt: TGTGCCAGCAGTGAACCGGGACCGGCGGGGAATGAGCAGTTCTTC
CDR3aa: CASSEPGPAGNEQFF